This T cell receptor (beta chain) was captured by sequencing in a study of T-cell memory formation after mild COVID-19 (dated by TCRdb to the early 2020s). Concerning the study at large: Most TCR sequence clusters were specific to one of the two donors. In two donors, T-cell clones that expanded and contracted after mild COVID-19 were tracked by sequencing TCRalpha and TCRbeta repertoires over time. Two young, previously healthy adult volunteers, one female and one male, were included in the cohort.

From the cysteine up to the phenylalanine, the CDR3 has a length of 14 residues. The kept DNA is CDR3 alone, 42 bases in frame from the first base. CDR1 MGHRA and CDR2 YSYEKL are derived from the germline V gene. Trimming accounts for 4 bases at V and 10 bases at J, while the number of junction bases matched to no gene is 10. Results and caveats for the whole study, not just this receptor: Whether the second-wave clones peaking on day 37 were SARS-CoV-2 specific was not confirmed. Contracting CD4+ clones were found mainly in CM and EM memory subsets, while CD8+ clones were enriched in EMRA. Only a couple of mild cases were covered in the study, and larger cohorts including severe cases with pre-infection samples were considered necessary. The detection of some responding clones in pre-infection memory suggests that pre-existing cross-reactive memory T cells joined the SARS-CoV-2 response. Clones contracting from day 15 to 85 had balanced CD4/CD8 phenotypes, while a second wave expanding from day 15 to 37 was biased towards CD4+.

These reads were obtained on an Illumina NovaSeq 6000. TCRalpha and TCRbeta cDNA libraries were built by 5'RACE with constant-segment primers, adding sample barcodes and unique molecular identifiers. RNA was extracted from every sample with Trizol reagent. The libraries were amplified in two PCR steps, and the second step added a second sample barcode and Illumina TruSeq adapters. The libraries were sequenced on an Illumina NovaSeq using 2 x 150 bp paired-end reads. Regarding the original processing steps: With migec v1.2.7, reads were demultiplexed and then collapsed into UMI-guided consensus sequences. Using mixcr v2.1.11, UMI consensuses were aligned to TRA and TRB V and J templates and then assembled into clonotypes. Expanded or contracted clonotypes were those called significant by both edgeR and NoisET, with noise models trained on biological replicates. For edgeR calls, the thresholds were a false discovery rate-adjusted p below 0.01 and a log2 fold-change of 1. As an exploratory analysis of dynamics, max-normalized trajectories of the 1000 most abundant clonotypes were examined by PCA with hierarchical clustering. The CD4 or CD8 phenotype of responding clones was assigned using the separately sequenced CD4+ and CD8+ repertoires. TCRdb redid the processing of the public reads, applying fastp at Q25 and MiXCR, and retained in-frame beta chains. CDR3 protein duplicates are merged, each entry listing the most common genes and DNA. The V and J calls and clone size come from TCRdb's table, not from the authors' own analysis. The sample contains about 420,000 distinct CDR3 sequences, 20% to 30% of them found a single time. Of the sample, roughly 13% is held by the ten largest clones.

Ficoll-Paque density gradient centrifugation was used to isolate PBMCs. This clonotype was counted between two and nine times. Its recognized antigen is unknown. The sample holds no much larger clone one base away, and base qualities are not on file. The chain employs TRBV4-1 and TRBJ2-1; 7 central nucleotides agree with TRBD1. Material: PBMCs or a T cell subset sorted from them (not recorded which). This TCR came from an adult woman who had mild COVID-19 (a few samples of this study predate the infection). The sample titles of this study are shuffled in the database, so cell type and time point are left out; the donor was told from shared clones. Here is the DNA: TGCGCCAGCAGCCTAAGACAGGGCAGGGACGAGCAGTTCTTC. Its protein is CASSLRQGRDEQFF.